This T cell receptor (beta chain) was captured in a study of early T cells in non-severe SARS-CoV-2 infection. The TCR library protocol attached unique molecular identifiers to the individual cDNA molecules. TCRdb recomputed calls from the 5' RACE reads with MiXCR, one row per CDR3 protein. The data contain about 34,000 distinct CDR3 sequences, over 5% of them singletons. In its sample, this clonotype was seen many times. The J segment lost 2 bases and the V segment lost 3 bases, leaving 6 bases of the junction unmatched. This CDR3 has 15 residues. Per germline, CDR1 SQVTM and CDR2 ANQGSEA. The genes are TRBV29-1 and TRBJ2-5; 10 positions match TRBD1. This TCR was recovered from an adult who was a healthcare worker with PCR-confirmed SARS-CoV-2 infection or an uninfected control (not recorded which). Sequencing was carried out using whole blood. Here the CDR3 DNA reads TGCAGCGTTGATGGGGACAGGGGCGGGCAAGAGACCCAGTACTTC. This translates into CSVDGDRGGQETQYF.